A single sample gave rise to the 6 T cell receptor beta chains below, sequenced in a study of patients and donors after allogeneic stem cell transplantation. Each CDR3 protein is one row after TCRdb ran MiXCR on the RT-PCR reads. The sample includes about a million distinct CDR3 sequences, 18% of them seen just once. Sequences were obtained from blood, either unsorted or a sorted T cell fraction (not recorded which). These receptors all come from a human donor who was either an allogeneic HSCT recipient or a stem cell or donor lymphocyte infusion donor (not recorded which). It is not recorded whose cells these are; they may come from a transplant donor.

In this sample, this clonotype turned up many times. The chain joins TRBV29-1 to TRBJ2-7; tentatively, D is TRBD1 or TRBD2 (5 bases each). Between the trimmed V and J ends, which lost 4 bases and 2 bases, there was a span of 12 bases. This CDR3 spans 13 amino acids. In germline, CDR1 is SQVTM, CDR2 ANQGSEA. CDR3 sequence reads: CSVAGTGTYEQYF. CDR3 DNA sequence: TGCAGCGTTGCCGGGACGGGTACCTACGAGCAGTACTTC.

The chain uses TRBV5-1 and TRBJ2-3; D not certain. The V end lost 2 bases, the J end lost 0 bases, and 10 bases lay between the germline ends. The CDR3 is 15 residues long. Per the germline V gene, CDR1 is SGHRS and CDR2 is YFSETQ. CDR3 sequence (DNA): TGCGCCAGCAGCTTCGCCGGCCCGAGCACAGATACGCAGTATTTT. Amino acid sequence: CASSFAGPSTDTQYF.

This clonotype was counted between two and nine times. The chain combines TRBV18 with TRBJ2-1, with 9 bases aligning to TRBD2. V lost 6 bases and J lost 4; bases outside the gene matches: 10. The CDR3 has 16 residues. Germline loops: CDR1 KGHSH, CDR2 LQKENI. The CDR3 loop reads CASSDERSGGYNEQFF. CDR3 DNA: TGTGCCAGCTCGGATGAGAGAAGCGGGGGGTACAATGAGCAGTTCTTC.

This clonotype was seen a handful of times. The rearrangement uses TRBV9 and TRBJ2-7, with 10 bases identical to TRBD1. The V segment lost 4 bases and the J segment 4 bases; nucleotides outside the gene matches: 8. This CDR3 is built from 15 residues. The germline V gene encodes CDR1 SGDLS and CDR2 YYNGEE. This CDR3 is CASSFGTGVEYEQYF. The DNA for the CDR3 is TGTGCCAGCAGCTTCGGGACAGGGGTGGAATACGAGCAGTACTTC. Full variable domain (missing parts from reference TRBV9 and TRBJ2-7): DSGVTQTPKHLITATGQRVTLRCSPRSGDLSVYWYQQSLDQGLQFLIQYYNGEERAKGNILERFSAQQFPDLHSELNLSSLELGDSALYFCASSFGTGVEYEQYFGPGTRLTVT.

The sample holds many counts of this clonotype. The junction departs from germline at one end; a sequencing error may be responsible. The chain joins TRBV12-3 or TRBV12-4 to TRBJ2-1, with D perhaps TRBD2 (5 bases). CDR3 length: 12 amino acids. In DNA, the CDR3 is TGTGCCAGCAGTTGGTATGTAGGACTGAACTCCTTC. Its translation: CASSWYVGLNSF.

The V and J genes are TRBV5-1 and TRBJ2-3; 7 bases match TRBD1. Germline CDR1 and CDR2: SGHRS and YFSETQ. With V trimmed by 5 bases and J by 5 bases, 8 bases remained unmatched. This CDR3 has 14 residues. CDR3 sequence reads: CASRLTGVGDTQYF. CDR3 nucleotides: TGCGCCAGCAGGTTAACAGGGGTGGGAGATACGCAGTATTTT.